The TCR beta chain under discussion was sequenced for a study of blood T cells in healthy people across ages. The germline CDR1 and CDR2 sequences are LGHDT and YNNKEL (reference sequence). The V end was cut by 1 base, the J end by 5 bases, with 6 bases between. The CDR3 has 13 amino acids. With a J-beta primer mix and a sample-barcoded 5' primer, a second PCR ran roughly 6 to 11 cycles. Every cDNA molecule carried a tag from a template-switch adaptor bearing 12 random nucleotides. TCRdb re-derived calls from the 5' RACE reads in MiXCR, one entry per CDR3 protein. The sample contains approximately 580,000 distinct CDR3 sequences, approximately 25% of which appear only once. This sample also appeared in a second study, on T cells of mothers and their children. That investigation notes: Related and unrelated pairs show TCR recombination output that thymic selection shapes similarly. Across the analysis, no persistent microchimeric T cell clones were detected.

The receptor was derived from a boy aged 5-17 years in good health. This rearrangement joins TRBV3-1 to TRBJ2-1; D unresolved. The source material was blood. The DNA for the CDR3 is TGTGCCAGCAGCCAAGTTGAGGACAATGAGCAGTTCTTC. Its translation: CASSQVEDNEQFF.